This T cell receptor (beta chain) was recorded in a study of low-dose radiotherapy and immunotherapy resistance in tumors. Across the study: Patients took aspirin (300 mg orally, daily) for four cycles beginning at cycle 1 day 1.

This clonotype was detected many times. Specified time point: before trial treatment. Donors were administered nivolumab, ipilimumab, aspirin and low-dose cyclophosphamide, together with low-dose radiotherapy. cDNA synthesis used a TRAV/TRBV-specific primer set for both chains. TCR amplification involved 20 PCR cycles with a constant-region primer and V-primer adapter. MiXCR, applied by TCRdb to the reads, yields one record per CDR3 protein. The sample contains approximately 89,000 distinct CDR3 sequences, approximately 20% of which appear only once. This receptor was obtained from a male donor with prostate cancer. The specimen was PBMCs, collected before treatment.

In DNA form, the CDR3 reads TGTGCCAGCTCACCACCCCTAGCGGGTCCCCTTTACAATGAGCAGTTCTTC. Encoded protein: CASSPPLAGPLYNEQFF. The chain combines TRBV18 with TRBJ2-1; TRBD2 matches at 8 bases. The germline V gene has CDR1 KGHSH and CDR2 LQKENI. This CDR3 is 17 amino acids long. With 0 bases clipped from V and 4 bases from J, the junction kept 8 bases outside the gene matches.